This passage covers 22 T cell receptor beta chains from one sample sequenced in a study of cytomegalovirus exposure and HLA in healthy donors. The PCR used 60 Vbeta and 13 Jbeta primers. The assay was immunoSEQ multiplex PCR, and TCRdb's table has in-frame clones only and misses some. The repertoire has around 150,000 clones, roughly 79% of them found once; the top ten carry more than 0.8%. The sequencing sample was made of PBMCs. The receptors were gathered from a woman in her 40s in good health and CMV-seronegative.

In DNA form, the CDR3 reads TGTGCCAGCAGTGCATCGGGACAGGGTCCCCTTACTGAAGCTTTCTTT. This codes for CASSASGQGPLTEAFF. This rearrangement joins TRBV28 to TRBJ1-1; 9 positions agree with TRBD1. The ends lost 5 bases at V and 5 bases at J; junction bases unmatched: 12. The CDR3 runs 16 residues. Looked up from germline, CDR1 is MDHEN and CDR2 is SYDVKM.

This chain links TRBV2 with TRBJ2-3; 7 bases match TRBD1. CDR1 SNHLY and CDR2 FYNNEI come from the germline V gene. This CDR3 spans 14 amino acids. V lost 6 bases, J lost 6 bases, and 9 bases stayed unmatched. This chain's CDR3 is CASRRGLAADTQYF. The CDR3 DNA reads TGTGCCAGCAGGAGGGGGCTAGCCGCGGATACGCAGTATTTT.

The CDR3 coding sequence is TGTGCCAGCAGCTCCCCTGGACAGGGACAACGCGAGCAGTACTTC. Its translation: CASSSPGQGQREQYF. The chain employs TRBV28 and TRBJ2-7; 8 nucleotides line up with TRBD1. The CDR3 is 15 residues long. V lost 6 bases, J lost 6 bases, and 13 bases stayed unmatched. CDR1 MDHEN and CDR2 SYDVKM come from the germline V gene.

The chain has TRBV28 and TRBJ1-5; D gene uncertain. The V and J ends lost 4 bases and 2 bases respectively, with 9 bases between them. Germline-derived CDR1 and CDR2 are MDHEN and SYDVKM. This CDR3 is built from 14 residues. The CDR3 DNA is TGTGCCAGCAGTTGGTATGAGGGCAATCAGCCCCAGCATTTT. Protein sequence: CASSWYEGNQPQHF. Full variable domain (rest looked up from reference TRBV28 and TRBJ1-5): DVKVTQSSRYLVKRTGEKVFLECVQDMDHENMFWYRQDPGLGLRLIYFSYDVKMKEKGDIPEGYSVSREKKERFSLILESASTNQTSMYLCASSWYEGNQPQHFGDGTRLSIL.

The V and J genes are TRBV28 and TRBJ1-1; TRBD1 might be the D (6 bases). Looked up from germline, CDR1 is MDHEN and CDR2 is SYDVKM. The germline V and J ends were trimmed by 4 bases and 11 bases, with 11 bases remaining between them. The CDR3 totals 11 residues. The chain's CDR3 is CASSSRGAAFF. The CDR3 region has the DNA TGTGCCAGCAGTTCTCGGGGGGCGGCTTTCTTT.

V and J are TRBV7-6 and TRBJ2-7; D gene ambiguous. Deletions cut 1 base from V and 7 bases from J, with 11 bases between. Germline lookup yields CDR1 SGHVS and CDR2 FNYEAQ. The CDR3 is 13 residues long. CDR3 protein: CASSLESVLEQYF. The CDR3 coding sequence is TGTGCCAGCAGCTTAGAGTCGGTTTTAGAGCAGTACTTC. Combining the CDR3 with reference TRBV7-6 and TRBJ2-7 gives the whole variable domain GAGVSQSPRYKVTKRGQDVALRCDPISGHVSLYWYRQALGQGPEFLTYFNYEAQQDKSGLPNDRFSAERPEGSISTLTIQRTEQRDSAMYRCASSLESVLEQYFGPGTRLTVT.

The V call is TRBV9, the J call TRBJ1-2; 7 bases map to TRBD1. This CDR3 has 15 residues. Germline V gene sequence: CDR1 SGDLS, CDR2 YYNGEE. The J segment lost 5 bases and the V segment lost 0 bases, leaving 7 bases of the junction unmatched. Here the CDR3 reads CASSVGDRVAYGYTF. The CDR3, as DNA: TGTGCCAGCAGCGTAGGAGACAGGGTGGCGTATGGCTACACCTTC.

The rearrangement uses TRBV7-3 and TRBJ2-1; no firm D call. The germline V gene has CDR1 SGHTA and CDR2 FQGTGA. The CDR3 runs 15 residues. Trimming cost V 8 bases and J 0 bases, with 14 bases left between them. CDR3 protein: CASSSQSVSYNEQFF. CDR3 DNA sequence: TGTGCCAGCTCTTCCCAGAGCGTCTCCTACAATGAGCAGTTCTTC.

This clone has ten or more counts. This sequence joins TRBV5-1 and TRBJ2-7, with 10 bases aligning to TRBD1. Per the germline V gene, CDR1 is SGHRS and CDR2 is YFSETQ. The CDR3 length is 13 residues. The V segment lost 3 bases and the J segment 6 bases; nucleotides outside the gene matches: 3. CDR3 sequence (DNA): TGCGCCAGCAGCTCCGGGACAGGGGTCGAGCAGTACTTC. This translates into CASSSGTGVEQYF.

The chain recombines TRBV29-1 with TRBJ2-3; 10 bases map to TRBD2. CDR1 and CDR2 from the germline V gene are SQVTM and ANQGSEA. The J segment lost 1 base and the V segment lost 4 bases, leaving 8 bases of the junction unmatched. This CDR3 has 16 residues. The CDR3 bases are TGCAGCGTTGGAAGCGGGAGGGCAAGGGGCACAGATACGCAGTATTTT. Translating gives CSVGSGRARGTDTQYF.

The chain links TRBV28 to TRBJ2-3; tentative D call: TRBD2 (6 bases). Deletions cut 6 bases from V and 9 bases from J, with 13 bases between. The CDR3 has 12 amino acids. Germline-derived CDR1 and CDR2 are MDHEN and SYDVKM. The CDR3 DNA follows: TGTGCCAGCAGGTCGGGAGAAATGACGCAGTATTTT. Translated, it gives CASRSGEMTQYF.

This clone was observed once. The chain uses TRBV2 and TRBJ1-2; 8 bases are shared with TRBD1. V dropped 4 bases and J dropped 8; count of bases not matched to a gene: 12. CDR3 length: 15 residues. The germline V gene encodes CDR1 SNHLY and CDR2 FYNNEI. CDR3 protein: CASSGTGGMMKGYTF. The CDR3 DNA is TGTGCCAGCAGTGGTACAGGGGGGATGATGAAGGGCTACACCTTC.

V and J are TRBV7-9 and TRBJ2-7; 8 bases map to TRBD1. This CDR3 is 15 amino acids long. Trimming cost V 5 bases and J 7 bases; bases outside gene matches: 13. CDR1 is SEHNR, CDR2 FQNEAQ, per germline (reference sequence). The CDR3 sequence is CASSLHITGGGEQYF. Written as DNA, the CDR3 is TGTGCCAGCAGCCTACATATAACAGGGGGAGGAGAGCAGTACTTC.

This chain connects TRBV5-1 to TRBJ2-1, with 7 bases lining up with TRBD2. V lost 0 bases, J lost 2 bases, and 5 bases stayed unmatched. The germline V gene encodes CDR1 SGHRS and CDR2 YFSETQ. The CDR3 has 16 residues. CDR3 sequence reads: CASSLAEAGPYNEQFF. In DNA, the CDR3 is TGCGCCAGCAGCTTGGCCGAAGCGGGGCCCTACAATGAGCAGTTCTTC.

The CDR3 nucleotides are TGTGCCAGCAGCTCTAATTACAGGGTTACTGAAGCTTTCTTT. Amino acids: CASSSNYRVTEAFF. This chain connects TRBV7-3 to TRBJ1-1; maybe TRBD1 (6 bases). V lost 4 bases, J lost 5 bases, and 14 bases lay in between. The germline gives CDR1 SGHTA, CDR2 FQGTGA. There are 14 residues in the CDR3. The full variable domain, rest sourced from reference TRBV7-3 and TRBJ1-1, is GAGVSQTPSNKVTEKGKYVELRCDPISGHTALYWYRQSLGQGPEFLIYFQGTGAADDSGLPNDRFFAVRPEGSVSTLKIQRTERGDSAVYLCASSSNYRVTEAFFGQGTRLTVV.

This chain uses TRBV18 with TRBJ1-5; D remains unclear. The germline V gene encodes CDR1 KGHSH and CDR2 LQKENI. V lost 8 bases, J lost 3 bases, and 14 bases lay in between. This CDR3 is built from 14 residues. The CDR3 sequence: CASTPYGNNQPQHF. CDR3 in DNA: TGTGCCAGCACGCCCTACGGGAACAATCAGCCCCAGCATTTT.

This clone occurred a few times. The rearrangement uses TRBV6-1 and TRBJ1-3; D is unresolved. From germline, CDR1 is MNHNS and CDR2 SASEGT. CDR3 length equals 16 residues. Trimming left V 2 bases short and J 4 bases short, with 15 bases between. CDR3 amino acids: CASSETPTDRGNTIYF. In DNA, the CDR3 is TGTGCCAGCAGTGAAACCCCAACAGACCGGGGAAACACCATATATTTT.

The chain is built from TRBV5-1 and TRBJ2-3; TRBD1 is a possible D gene (6 bases). V lost 4 bases, J lost 0 bases, and 15 bases lay in between. Germline-derived CDR1 and CDR2 are SGHRS and YFSETQ. The CDR3 covers 16 residues. CDR3 sequence reads: CASSQGGASSTDTQYF. The CDR3 DNA sequence: TGCGCCAGCAGCCAAGGGGGAGCATCTAGCACAGATACGCAGTATTTT.

The J gene is TRBJ1-2, the V gene TRBV7-3; 7 bases align to TRBD1. The junction had 5 bases not matched to a gene; V was cut back by 2 bases and J by 5 bases. Looked up from germline, CDR1 is SGHTA and CDR2 is FQGTGA. CDR3 length: 14 residues. The chain's CDR3 is CASSLEGGSYGYTF. The CDR3 DNA sequence: TGTGCCAGCAGCTTAGAAGGGGGCTCGTATGGCTACACCTTC.

This chain joins TRBV9 and TRBJ1-3; 7 nucleotides line up with TRBD1. With 3 bases clipped from V and 3 bases from J, the junction kept 3 bases outside the gene matches. Looked up from germline, CDR1 is SGDLS and CDR2 is YYNGEE. This CDR3 has 14 amino acids. The DNA of the CDR3 is TGTGCCAGCAGCGCACAGGGGTATGGAAACACCATATATTTT. Translation gives CASSAQGYGNTIYF.

Turning to this clone: The junction and the germline gene differ at one end; a read error may be behind it. V gene TRBV19 combines with J gene TRBJ1-2, with TRBD1 identical over 8 bases. The germline V gene encodes CDR1 LNHDA and CDR2 SQIVND (reference sequence). The CDR3 totals 15 residues. The CDR3 DNA reads as TGTGCCAGTAGTATTTCAGGGGGCCGCACCAATTCGCGGGTCTTC. It is translated as CASSISGGRTNSRVF.

CDR3 loop: CASSPGLTAYEQYF. CDR3 DNA sequence: TGTGCCAGCTCACCCGGACTAACCGCCTACGAGCAGTACTTC. The chain carries TRBV18 and TRBJ2-7; maybe TRBD2 (6 bases). This CDR3 is built from 14 residues. Trimming left V 3 bases short and J 2 bases short, with 11 bases between. Germline V gene lookup returns CDR1 KGHSH and CDR2 LQKENI.